This TCR beta chain was found in a study of T cell responses to AZD1222 COVID-19 vaccine. For the study at large: Both about-4-week and about-12-week second-dose recipients were combined.

The CDR3 length is 16 residues. Findings of the study overall: Clonal diversity was possibly underestimated, and white British individuals and females predominated among donors. Researchers took repertoire samples only after the peak T cell response had come. Distributed over spike, vaccine-associated CD4 TCRs predominated at 160-218 and 743-854.

About this clone: What it binds is not known.

Measured with immunoSEQ multiplex PCR; TCRdb has only the in-frame clones, and not every one. The table has some 90,000 clones, over 75% seen once. The sample here was peripheral blood, taken on day 0 of AZD1222 vaccination. The chain employs TRBV21-1 and TRBJ1-5; the D call in the table, TRBD1, was not verified against the DNA. TRBV21-1 is described as a pseudogene. The sequence came from an adult in good health. The CDR3 region is CASSKPGQGGDQPQHF. CDR3 sequence (DNA): TGTGCCAGCAGCAAACCCGGGCAGGGGGGAGATCAGCCCCAGCATTTT.